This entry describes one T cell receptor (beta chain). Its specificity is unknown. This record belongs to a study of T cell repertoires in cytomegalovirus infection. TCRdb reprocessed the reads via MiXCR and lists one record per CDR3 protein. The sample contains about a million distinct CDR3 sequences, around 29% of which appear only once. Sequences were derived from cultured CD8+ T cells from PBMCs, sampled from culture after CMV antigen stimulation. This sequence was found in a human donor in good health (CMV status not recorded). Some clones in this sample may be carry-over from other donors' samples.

CDR3 residues: CASSFSTSGGTNTGELFF. The DNA for the CDR3 is TGTGCCAGCAGTTTTTCGACTAGCGGGGGCACGAACACCGGGGAGCTGTTTTTT. V gene TRBV12-3 or TRBV12-4 combines with J gene TRBJ2-2, with 12 bases matching TRBD2. Unmatched junction bases numbered 5, after V lost 3 bases and J lost 0 bases. The CDR3 extends over 18 amino acids.